Presented here are 29 T cell receptor beta chains from one specimen sequenced in a study of OX40 agonist ivuxolimab in advanced cancers. Assay: immunoSEQ multiplex PCR; the TCRdb copy retains only in-frame clones and omits some. The sample includes 70,000 to 90,000 clones, approximately 91% seen only once; the top ten take around 0.4%. Sequenced here: CD4+ or CD8+ T cells sorted from blood, sampled in a trial of the OX40 agonist ivuxolimab. The source of these receptors is an adult with an advanced solid tumor such as melanoma, head and neck, liver or kidney cancer.

This sequence joins TRBV5-1 and TRBJ1-3; D remains ambiguous. CDR1 is SGHRS, CDR2 YFSETQ, per germline. The CDR3 totals 12 residues. V shed 3 bases and J shed 4 bases, with 5 bases lying between them. CDR3 residues: CASSSDGNTIYF. The CDR3 region has the DNA TGCGCCAGCAGCTCGGACGGAAACACCATATATTTT.

The chain employs TRBV19 and TRBJ1-2; D perhaps matches TRBD1 (5 bases). Trimming removed 7 bases at V and 3 bases at J, with 18 bases between. The CDR3 is 15 amino acids. Germline V gene lookup returns CDR1 LNHDA and CDR2 SQIVND (reference sequence). The CDR3 loop is CASISRSGTDYGYTF. As DNA, the CDR3 is TGTGCCAGTATAAGTCGGTCCGGGACTGACTATGGCTACACCTTC. The whole variable domain, filled in from reference TRBV19 and TRBJ1-2, reads DGGITQSPKYLFRKEGQNVTLSCEQNLNHDAMYWYRQDPGQGLRLIYYSQIVNDFQKGDIAEGYSVSREKKESFPLTVTSAQKNPTAFYLCASISRSGTDYGYTFGSGTRLTVV.

The chain employs TRBV6-5 and TRBJ2-5; 10 bases line up with TRBD2. CDR3 length equals 15 residues. The germline V gene has CDR1 MNHEY and CDR2 SVGAGI. Trimming took 7 bases from V and 2 from J; bases not matched to a gene: 7. The CDR3 nucleotides are TGTGCCAGCAAAAAAGCGGGAGGGCGGCAAGAGACCCAGTACTTC. Its protein is CASKKAGGRQETQYF.

This chain joins TRBV29-1 and TRBJ2-5, with D unresolved. Germline loops: CDR1 SQVTM, CDR2 ANQGSEA. The CDR3 runs 11 residues. The V gene lost 3 bases and the J gene lost 1 base, with 3 bases spanning the gap. CDR3 in DNA: TGCAGCGTTGACATCCAAGAGACCCAGTACTTC. It yields the protein CSVDIQETQYF.

This chain uses TRBV5-6 with TRBJ2-7; weak D call: TRBD2 (6 bases). Trimming pared 4 bases from V and 6 bases from J, leaving 23 bases between. In germline, CDR1 is SGHDT, CDR2 YYEEEE. The CDR3 extends over 16 amino acids. CDR3 region: CASSRFGGEVPVEQYF. The CDR3 nucleotides read TGTGCCAGCAGCCGGTTCGGGGGAGAGGTCCCGGTCGAGCAGTACTTC.

This chain uses TRBV6-5 with TRBJ2-6; D call uncertain. This CDR3 has 14 residues. Germline assignment: CDR1 MNHEY and CDR2 SVGAGI. V was cut by 0 bases and J by 12 bases, with 12 bases left in between. The CDR3 spells CASSYSDALGVLTF. In DNA form, the CDR3 reads TGTGCCAGCAGTTACTCGGATGCCCTGGGCGTCCTGACTTTC.

The chain links TRBV5-4 to TRBJ2-2; TRBD1 aligns across 7 bases. Per the germline V gene, CDR1 is SGHNT and CDR2 is YYREEE (reference sequence). V dropped 4 bases and J dropped 1; count of bases not matched to a gene: 7. The CDR3 contains 16 residues. CDR3 in amino acids: CASSQQGIVNTGELFF. As DNA, the CDR3 is TGTGCCAGCAGCCAACAGGGGATTGTGAACACCGGGGAGCTGTTTTTT.

J is TRBJ1-5 and V is TRBV6-5; D possibly corresponds to TRBD1 (5 bases). CDR3 length: 13 amino acids. V was clipped by 6 bases and J by 4 bases, with 10 bases between them. In germline, CDR1 is MNHEY, CDR2 SVGAGI. The CDR3 DNA sequence: TGTGCCAGCAGGTCCCGGGGGAATCAGCCCCAGCATTTT. Translated: CASRSRGNQPQHF.

The chain links TRBV6-7 to TRBJ1-2, with D maybe TRBD1 (5 bases). TRBV6-7 falls under the ORF class, with uncertain function. The CDR3 is 13 amino acids. The V gene lost 5 bases and the J gene lost 2 bases, with 9 bases spanning the gap. The CDR3 region has the DNA TGTGCCAGCAGTCTGGACAAGAACTATGGCTACACCTTC. Its translation is CASSLDKNYGYTF.

The V gene is TRBV6-1, the J gene TRBJ1-1, with D perhaps TRBD1 (5 bases). CDR1 MNHNS and CDR2 SASEGT come from the germline V gene. V gave up 6 bases and J gave up 1 base, with 9 bases separating them. The CDR3 covers 13 residues. The DNA for the CDR3 is TGTGCCAGCAGACTAGGGGCGAACACTGAAGCTTTCTTT. Residues: CASRLGANTEAFF.

This chain joins TRBV9 and TRBJ1-2; tentatively, D is TRBD1 (5 bases). Germline-derived CDR1 and CDR2 are SGDLS and YYNGEE. V was pared by 4 bases and J by 7 bases, with 29 bases between. This CDR3 has 18 amino acids. CDR3 bases: TGTGCCAGCAGCCCCCTTGGGGACCTGTCCACCCCTCGTTTTGGCTACACCTTC. Translated, it gives CASSPLGDLSTPRFGYTF.

The genes are TRBV5-1 and TRBJ2-7; weak D call: TRBD2 (5 bases). The CDR3 is made up of 16 amino acids. CDR1 SGHRS and CDR2 YFSETQ come from the germline V gene. Trimming pared 4 bases from V and 0 bases from J, leaving 17 bases between. As DNA, the CDR3 is TGCGCCAGCAGCCGAGACGGACGGAGGAGCTCCTACGAGCAGTACTTC. This codes for CASSRDGRRSSYEQYF. Full variable domain (missing parts from reference TRBV5-1 and TRBJ2-7): KAGVTQTPRYLIKTRGQQVTLSCSPISGHRSVSWYQQTPGQGLQFLFEYFSETQRNKGNFPGRFSGRQFSNSRSEMNVSTLELGDSALYLCASSRDGRRSSYEQYFGPGTRLTVT.

This chain links TRBV27 with TRBJ1-5, with 11 positions matching TRBD1. V was pared by 3 bases and J by 2 bases, with 0 bases of the junction left unmatched. CDR3 length: 15 residues. Germline CDR1 and CDR2: MNHEY and SMNVEV (reference sequence). CDR3 sequence reads: CASSLGQGGNQPQHF. CDR3 DNA: TGTGCCAGCAGTTTGGGACAGGGGGGCAATCAGCCCCAGCATTTT.

V is TRBV5-6 and J is TRBJ1-2, with D maybe TRBD1 (6 bases). The ends were cut back, 0 bases at V and 8 bases at J, with 11 bases in the middle. This CDR3 comprises 13 residues. Germline CDR1 is SGHDT and CDR2 is YYEEEE. CDR3 sequence: CASSLGGLEGYTF. The CDR3 nucleotides are TGTGCCAGCAGCTTGGGGGGGCTTGAAGGCTACACCTTC.

V is TRBV7-8 and J is TRBJ2-2, with D possibly being TRBD2 (5 bases). This CDR3 is built from 17 residues. Germline-derived CDR1 and CDR2 are SGHVS and FQNEAQ. Trimming stripped 1 base from V and 6 bases from J, with 18 bases between. In nucleotides, the CDR3 is TGTGCCAGCAGCTTAGTTAATAGTCTAGCTCTCGCCGGGGAGCTGTTTTTT. Translation gives CASSLVNSLALAGELFF.

The genes are TRBV27 and TRBJ2-5; a possible D gene is TRBD1 (6 bases). This CDR3 spans 14 amino acids. Germline V gene sequence: CDR1 MNHEY, CDR2 SMNVEV (reference sequence). Between the trimmed V and J ends, which lost 5 bases and 1 base, there was a span of 11 bases. The CDR3 reads CASSQTGFQETQYF. The CDR3 DNA is TGTGCCAGCAGTCAAACAGGGTTCCAAGAGACCCAGTACTTC.

The V and J genes are TRBV7-9 and TRBJ2-3; TRBD1 agrees at 8 bases. Germline CDR1 SEHNR, CDR2 FQNEAQ (reference sequence). V was clipped by 3 bases and J by 1 base; unmatched bases: 0. The CDR3 spans 14 residues. This CDR3 reads CASSLGQGTDTQYF. CDR3 DNA: TGTGCCAGCAGCTTGGGACAGGGCACAGATACGCAGTATTTT.

The CDR3 DNA is TGTGCCAGCAGCCCCGGGTTAGCGGGAGTACTAGGTGAGCAGTTCTTC. Translation: CASSPGLAGVLGEQFF. J is TRBJ2-1 and V is TRBV7-9; TRBD2 matches at 9 bases. V lost 5 bases and J lost 9; bases outside the gene matches: 14. This CDR3 comprises 16 residues. Looked up from germline, CDR1 is SEHNR and CDR2 is FQNEAQ (reference sequence). Filled out from reference TRBV7-9 and TRBJ2-1, the complete variable domain reads DTGVSQNPRHKITKRGQNVTFRCDPISEHNRLYWYRQTLGQGPEFLTYFQNEAQLEKSRLLSDRFSAERPKGSFSTLEIQRTEQGDSAMYLCASSPGLAGVLGEQFFGPGTRLTVL.

V and J are TRBV5-5 and TRBJ2-7; the match to TRBD1 covers 7 bases. CDR1 is SGHKS and CDR2 is YYEKEE in the germline V gene (reference sequence). The CDR3 extends over 14 amino acids. The V gene end was trimmed by 1 base and the J gene end by 2 bases; junction bases not matched to a gene: 3. The CDR3 spells CASSLWTGAYEQYF. The CDR3 region has the DNA TGTGCCAGCAGCTTGTGGACAGGAGCCTACGAGCAGTACTTC.

J is TRBJ2-7 and V is TRBV6-5; D unresolved. Germline V gene sequence: CDR1 MNHEY, CDR2 SVGAGI. The length of the CDR3 is 13 residues. The V and J ends lost 5 bases and 3 bases respectively, with 11 bases between them. CDR3 residues: CASSDGQDYEQYF. CDR3 coding DNA: TGTGCCAGCAGTGATGGGCAGGACTACGAGCAGTACTTC.

The chain carries TRBV19 and TRBJ1-3, with TRBD1 as a possible D gene (5 bases). This CDR3 has 18 amino acids. The germline V and J ends were trimmed by 1 base and 3 bases, with 19 bases remaining between them. Germline lookup yields CDR1 LNHDA and CDR2 SQIVND (reference sequence). DNA of the CDR3: TGTGCCAGTAGTATAGGCCCTCGTAGGGGTCCCAGTGGAAACACCATATATTTT. Translation: CASSIGPRRGPSGNTIYF. The variable domain in full, completed from reference TRBV19 and TRBJ1-3, reads DGGITQSPKYLFRKEGQNVTLSCEQNLNHDAMYWYRQDPGQGLRLIYYSQIVNDFQKGDIAEGYSVSREKKESFPLTVTSAQKNPTAFYLCASSIGPRRGPSGNTIYFGEGSWLTVV.

J is TRBJ1-5 and V is TRBV11-2; TRBD1 matches 7 bases. This CDR3 region has 13 residues. The V segment lost 5 bases and the J segment 6 bases; nucleotides outside the gene matches: 4. Looked up from germline, CDR1 is SGHAT and CDR2 is FQNNGV. CDR3: CASSRGQAQPQHF. CDR3 in DNA: TGTGCCAGCAGCCGAGGACAGGCTCAGCCCCAGCATTTT.

The V gene is TRBV2, the J gene TRBJ1-3, with TRBD1 identical over 8 bases. Germline V gives CDR1 SNHLY, CDR2 FYNNEI. CDR3 length equals 14 residues. With 6 bases clipped from V and 3 bases from J, the junction kept 4 bases outside the gene matches. CDR3 nucleotides: TGTGCCAGCAGCGGACAGGGAAGTGGAAACACCATATATTTT. Protein: CASSGQGSGNTIYF.

The sample holds one count of this clone. The chain joins TRBV6-5 to TRBJ1-2; D perhaps matches TRBD1 (6 bases). The length of the CDR3 is 12 residues. Germline V CDR1 and CDR2: MNHEY, SVGAGI. Deletions cut 5 bases from V and 4 bases from J, with 8 bases between. For the CDR3, the DNA is TGTGCCAGCAGTGACAGGCCCTATGGCTACACCTTC. The encoded protein is CASSDRPYGYTF.

J is TRBJ2-7 and V is TRBV6-1; D not resolved. V dropped 5 bases and J dropped 2 bases, with 7 bases sitting between them. CDR1 MNHNS and CDR2 SASEGT come from the germline V gene. The CDR3 sequence is 12 residues long. CDR3 nucleotides: TGTGCCAGCAGTTCAAGAGCCTACGAGCAGTACTTC. Protein product: CASSSRAYEQYF.

The genes are TRBV7-7 and TRBJ1-2; D not resolved. The CDR3 runs 22 residues. Germline CDR1 reads SSHAT; CDR2 reads FNYEAQ (reference sequence). Trimming cost V 5 bases and J 4 bases, with 38 bases left between them. CDR3 coding DNA: TGTGCCAGCAGCGTGGATACCGGCCGTGGGTCCATTCCTCCCCATACGGGCTATGGCTACACCTTC. Translation: CASSVDTGRGSIPPHTGYGYTF.

The gene calls are TRBV6-4 and TRBJ2-3, with a possible D match to TRBD2 (5 bases). The CDR3 is 15 amino acids. Trimming pared 1 base from V and 2 bases from J, leaving 10 bases between. Germline assignment: CDR1 MRHNA and CDR2 SNTAGT. The CDR3 loop reads CASSDFAGITDTQYF. In nucleotides, the CDR3 is TGTGCCAGCAGTGACTTTGCGGGCATCACAGATACGCAGTATTTT.

The genes are TRBV11-2 and TRBJ1-1, with D perhaps TRBD1 (6 bases). Trimming took off 5 bases at V and 3 bases at J, with 13 bases between the two ends. This CDR3 has 14 residues. Germline V gives CDR1 SGHAT, CDR2 FQNNGV. CDR3 amino acids: CASSPQGWYTEAFF. The CDR3 DNA is TGTGCCAGCAGCCCTCAGGGGTGGTACACTGAAGCTTTCTTT.

The chain carries TRBV5-1 and TRBJ1-1; D is undetermined. Deletions cut 0 bases from V and 2 bases from J, with 8 bases between. This CDR3 has 14 residues. Germline assignment: CDR1 SGHRS and CDR2 YFSETQ. In DNA, the CDR3 is TGCGCCAGCAGCTTGGCGGCCAGCAACACTGAAGCTTTCTTT. Its protein product is CASSLAASNTEAFF.